This record covers a single TCR beta chain. Its matching antigen is unknown. Germline V gives CDR1 MDHEN, CDR2 SYDVKM. This CDR3 has 15 residues. Trimming stripped 2 bases from V and 1 base from J, with 11 bases between. The sample belongs to a study of T cell clones after liver transplantation. As for the study in general: TCRbeta sequencing after a pre-transplant mixed lymphocyte reaction identified graft-donor-reactive clones, later tracked in post-transplant blood. Whole-study results and caveats: Low donor cell numbers restricted donor-reactive repertoire measurement in two subjects.

Method: immunoSEQ multiplex PCR; TCRdb's copy keeps in-frame clones and lacks some. The data show tens of thousands of clones, over 70% seen once. The starting material was CD4+ T cells from blood, obtained 12 months after liver transplant. J is TRBJ1-1 and V is TRBV28, with D possibly TRBD1 on 5 matching bases. This TCR was recovered from a human patient who received a liver transplant. Some T cells may arise from the graft donor. The CDR3 loop is CASSLGGRPNTEAFF. CDR3 nucleotides: TGTGCCAGCAGTTTAGGGGGACGGCCGAACACTGAAGCTTTCTTT. Together with reference TRBV28 and TRBJ1-1, the CDR3 gives the full variable domain: DVKVTQSSRYLVKRTGEKVFLECVQDMDHENMFWYRQDPGLGLRLIYFSYDVKMKEKGDIPEGYSVSREKKERFSLILESASTNQTSMYLCASSLGGRPNTEAFFGQGTRLTVV.